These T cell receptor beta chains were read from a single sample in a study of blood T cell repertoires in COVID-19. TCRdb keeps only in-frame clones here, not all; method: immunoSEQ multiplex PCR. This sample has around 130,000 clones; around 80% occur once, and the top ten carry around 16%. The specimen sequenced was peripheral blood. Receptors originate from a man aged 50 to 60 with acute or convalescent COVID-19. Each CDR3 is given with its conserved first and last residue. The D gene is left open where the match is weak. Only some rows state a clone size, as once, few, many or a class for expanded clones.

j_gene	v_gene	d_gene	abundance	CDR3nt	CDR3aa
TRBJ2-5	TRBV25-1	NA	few	TGTGCCAGCAGTGAATCAGGGGTGCGGGAGACCCAGTACTTC	CASSESGVRETQYF
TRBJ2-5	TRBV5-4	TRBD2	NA	TGTGCCAGCAGCTTGTCGGGGGGGCCGACAGAGACCCAGTACTTC	CASSLSGGPTETQYF
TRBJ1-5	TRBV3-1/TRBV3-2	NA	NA	TGTGCCAGCAGCCAAGATCCCAGTAGCAATCAGCCCCAGCATTTT	CASSQDPSSNQPQHF
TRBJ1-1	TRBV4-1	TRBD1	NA	TGCGCCAGCAGCATGGGACAGGTGAACACTGAAGCTTTCTTT	CASSMGQVNTEAFF
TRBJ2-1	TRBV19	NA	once	TGTGCCAGTAGTTTACAGGGCCATGAGCAGTTCTTC	CASSLQGHEQFF
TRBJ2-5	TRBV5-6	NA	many	TGTGCCAGCAGCTTGAGCCCGTGGGAGACCCAGTACTTC	CASSLSPWETQYF
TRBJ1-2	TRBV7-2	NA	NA	TGTGCCAGCAGCTTAGTAGGGAGGCAGGGTGGCTACACCTTC	CASSLVGRQGGYTF
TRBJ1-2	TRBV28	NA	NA	TGTGCCAGCAGTCCGTCCGGGACACTATTTAACTATGGCTACACCTTC	CASSPSGTLFNYGYTF
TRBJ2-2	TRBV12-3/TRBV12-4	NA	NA	TGTGCCAGCACCACAGGGTATGGCGGGGAGCTGTTTTTT	CASTTGYGGELFF
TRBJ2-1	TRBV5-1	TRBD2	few	TGCGCCAGCAGCTTAGGGAGGATAGCGGGGTACAATGAGCAGTTCTTC	CASSLGRIAGYNEQFF
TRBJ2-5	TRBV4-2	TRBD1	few	TGTGCCAGCAGCCAAGGGCCTTCGGGACAGGGAGAAGAGACCCAGTACTTC	CASSQGPSGQGEETQYF
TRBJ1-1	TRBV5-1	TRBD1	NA	TGCGCCAGCAGCCCTACCGCCGGTGAAGGGGGCCGCGCTTTCTTT	CASSPTAGEGGRAFF
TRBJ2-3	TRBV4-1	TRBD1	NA	TGCGCCAGCAGCCATTACGGACAGGGAAGCACAGATACGCAGTATTTT	CASSHYGQGSTDTQYF
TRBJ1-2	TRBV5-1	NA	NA	TGCGCCAGCAGCTTGGGACAGAGCTATGGCTACACCTTC	CASSLGQSYGYTF
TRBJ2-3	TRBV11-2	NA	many	TGTGCCAGCAGCCTGAAGGGACTCGGGGATACGCAGTATTTT	CASSLKGLGDTQYF
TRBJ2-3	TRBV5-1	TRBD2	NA	TGCGCCAGCAGCTTCGGGGGGGCCAAAGATACGCAGTATTTT	CASSFGGAKDTQYF
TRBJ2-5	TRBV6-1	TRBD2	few	TGTGCCAGCAGTGATCTACGGCGGGGGGGACAAGAGACCCAGTACTTC	CASSDLRRGGQETQYF
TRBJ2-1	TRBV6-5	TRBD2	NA	TGTGCCAGCAAATTAGGGACTACGAACAATGAGCAGTTCTTC	CASKLGTTNNEQFF
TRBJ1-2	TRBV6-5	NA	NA	TGTGCCAGCAGAGCCACAGCCGATTGGGGCTACACCTTC	CASRATADWGYTF
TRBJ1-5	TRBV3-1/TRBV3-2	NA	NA	TGTGCCAGCAGCCAATCAAGAGGTGTGGGGCCCCAGCATTTT	CASSQSRGVGPQHF
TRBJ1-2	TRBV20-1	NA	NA	TGCAGTGCTCTGGGGCATGGCTACACCTTC	CSALGHGYTF
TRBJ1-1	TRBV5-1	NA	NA	TGCGCCAGCAGCCCACAGATGAACACTGAAGCTTTCTTT	CASSPQMNTEAFF
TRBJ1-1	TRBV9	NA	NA	TGTGCCAGCTCAGGCCCCCACGTCCCCCGGATGACTGAAGCTTTCTTT	CASSGPHVPRMTEAFF
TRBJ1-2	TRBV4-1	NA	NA	TGCGCCAGCAGCCCCTCGTTAGCTGAGACTATGCGCTACACCTTC	CASSPSLAETMRYTF
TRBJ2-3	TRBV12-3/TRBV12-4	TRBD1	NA	TGTGCCAGCAGCGGGACAGTAATCGGTTTT	CASSGTVIGF